This TCR beta chain was captured in a study of blood T cell repertoires in COVID-19. Study-level background: Sample material is recorded as cDNA or gDNA derived from T cells, B-cell-depleted T cells, or PBMCs.

CDR1 SEHNR and CDR2 FQNEAQ come from the germline V gene (reference sequence). With 1 base clipped from V and 1 base from J, the junction kept 9 bases outside the gene matches. The CDR3 is made up of 17 amino acids. The assay was immunoSEQ multiplex PCR, and TCRdb's table has in-frame clones only and misses some. Here the sample spans 150,000 or so clones, over 75% being singletons. Participants, about 18 to 90 years old, spanned fewer than 30 US areas. Sequencing was done on a sample of PBMCs or T cells enriched from blood (not recorded which). The source of this sequence is a human donor with acute COVID-19. The donor label of this sample is uncertain. V is TRBV7-9 and J is TRBJ2-5; 7 nucleotides align to TRBD2. The CDR3 DNA follows: TGTGCCAGCAGCTTAGTAGGACGGACTAGTTTCCAAGAGACCCAGTACTTC. Protein sequence: CASSLVGRTSFQETQYF.